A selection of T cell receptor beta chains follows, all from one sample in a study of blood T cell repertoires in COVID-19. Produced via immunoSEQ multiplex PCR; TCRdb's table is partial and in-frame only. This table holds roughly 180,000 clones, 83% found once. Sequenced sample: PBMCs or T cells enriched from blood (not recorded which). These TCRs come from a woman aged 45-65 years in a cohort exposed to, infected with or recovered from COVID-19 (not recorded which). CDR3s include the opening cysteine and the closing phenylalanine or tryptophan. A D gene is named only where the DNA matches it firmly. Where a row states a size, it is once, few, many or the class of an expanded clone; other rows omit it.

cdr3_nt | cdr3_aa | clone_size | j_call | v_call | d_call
TGCGCCAGCAGCTTAGATACAGGGGGCCGAAATGGCTACACCTTC | CASSLDTGGRNGYTF | NA | TRBJ1-2 | TRBV5-1 | TRBD1
TGTGCCAGCTCACCGCTAGAGGGAAACTATGGCTACACCTTC | CASSPLEGNYGYTF | NA | TRBJ1-2 | TRBV18 | NA
TGCGCCAGCAGCTTGAGACAGGGGGCAACCGGGGAGCTGTTTTTT | CASSLRQGATGELFF | NA | TRBJ2-2 | TRBV5-1 | TRBD1
TGTGCCAGCAGCCGAGGTACCGGGGAGCTGTTTTTT | CASSRGTGELFF | NA | TRBJ2-2 | TRBV12-3/TRBV12-4 | NA
TGCAGTGCTAGTTTTCCGGGAGCCTACGAGCAGTACTTC | CSASFPGAYEQYF | NA | TRBJ2-7 | TRBV20-1 | NA
TGTGCCAGCAGTTTGGGGGGTTGGGCGGGAGGCTCCTACAATGAGCAGTTCTTC | CASSLGGWAGGSYNEQFF | NA | TRBJ2-1 | TRBV28 | TRBD2
TGTGCCACCAGTGATACTAGGGGGAATGGCTACACCTTC | CATSDTRGNGYTF | NA | TRBJ1-2 | TRBV24-1 | NA
TGTGCCAGCAGCACCGGGACTAGACGCTACAATGAGCAGTTCTTC | CASSTGTRRYNEQFF | few | TRBJ2-1 | TRBV21-1 | NA
TGTGCCAGCAGCTCCGACCCGGGACAGGGGGTCGATGAGCAGTTCTTC | CASSSDPGQGVDEQFF | NA | TRBJ2-1 | TRBV5-6 | TRBD1
TGTGCCACCAGCACAGGGGTAACAGGGATGAGGGCCACCGGGGAGCTGTTTTTT | CATSTGVTGMRATGELFF | NA | TRBJ2-2 | TRBV15 | NA
TGTGCCAGCAGCTTAGCGCTGGGGGGCGGGGGCAACACTGAAGCTTTCTTT | CASSLALGGGGNTEAFF | NA | TRBJ1-1 | TRBV7-2 | NA
TGTGCCAGCAGTCGGACTAGCGGGAGATCCCAAGAGACCCAGTACTTC | CASSRTSGRSQETQYF | NA | TRBJ2-5 | TRBV7-2 | TRBD2
TGTGCCAGCGGACCCGGAGACAGCTATGGCTACACCTTC | CASGPGDSYGYTF | NA | TRBJ1-2 | TRBV7-3 | NA
TGTGCCACCGGGACTTCCCCTAATTCACCCCTCCACTTT | CATGTSPNSPLHF | NA | TRBJ1-6 | TRBV27 | NA
TGTGCCAGTAGATTAGTCCCCGGGGAGGAGAAGCCCCAGCATTTT | CASRLVPGEEKPQHF | NA | TRBJ1-5 | TRBV19 | NA
TGTGCCATTTCTCGGAGTCGGGAAGAGACCCAGTACTTC | CAISRSREETQYF | few | TRBJ2-5 | TRBV10-3 | NA
TGTGCCAGCAGGGTTGCAGGGGGCGCTTTCTACGAGCAGTACTTC | CASRVAGGAFYEQYF | once | TRBJ2-7 | TRBV7-2 | TRBD1
TGTGCCAGCAGCCAGGGGGACTACCGCACAGATACGCAGTATTTT | CASSQGDYRTDTQYF | NA | TRBJ2-3 | TRBV3-1/TRBV3-2 | TRBD2
TGTGCCAGCAGCTTACGGGGGGTAAGCAATCAGCCCCAGCATTTT | CASSLRGVSNQPQHF | NA | TRBJ1-5 | TRBV13 | NA
TGTGCCAGCAGTTTTCACGGGGAAGAGACCCAGTACTTC | CASSFHGEETQYF | NA | TRBJ2-5 | TRBV12-3/TRBV12-4 | NA
TGCGCCAGCAGCTTGGGGGGGACAACTAACACTGAAGCTTTCTTT | CASSLGGTTNTEAFF | NA | TRBJ1-1 | TRBV5-1 | NA
TGTGCCAGTCGAAAACCATCGACAGGGGAGCTGTTTTTT | CASRKPSTGELFF | NA | TRBJ2-2 | TRBV9 | NA
TGTGCCAGTAGTATAGTACAAAGCAATCAGCCCCAGCATTTT | CASSIVQSNQPQHF | NA | TRBJ1-5 | TRBV19 | NA
TGTGCCAGCAGAAGACTAGCGGGAAACTACGAGCAGTACTTC | CASRRLAGNYEQYF | NA | TRBJ2-7 | TRBV11-2 | TRBD2
TGTGCCAGTAGCCAAGAGATCGGACTGAAAACTGAAAAACTGTTTTTT | CASSQEIGLKTEKLFF | NA | TRBJ1-4 | TRBV19 | NA
TGTGCCAGCAGCAGACGTGAGGGGACAGCGTATGGCTACACCTTC | CASSRREGTAYGYTF | NA | TRBJ1-2 | TRBV7-2 | TRBD1
TGTGCCAGCAGCTTTGGGGGCCAGGGGTCCTACAATGAGCAGTTCTTC | CASSFGGQGSYNEQFF | NA | TRBJ2-1 | TRBV5-4 | NA
TGTGCCAGCCGGGGGAGGGGCCTCTACGAGCAGTACTTC | CASRGRGLYEQYF | NA | TRBJ2-7 | TRBV12-3/TRBV12-4 | TRBD2
TGTGCCAGCAACCGACAGGGGGCGCGAAATGGCTACACCTTC | CASNRQGARNGYTF | NA | TRBJ1-2 | TRBV28 | TRBD1
TGTGCCAGCAAAGCCCTCCGCGGGCGGGGAACAGTCACTGAAGCTTTCTTT | CASKALRGRGTVTEAFF | NA | TRBJ1-1 | TRBV2 | NA
TGTGCCAGTACCCCGGCGGCTTCTAGCACAGATACGCAGTATTTT | CASTPAASSTDTQYF | NA | TRBJ2-3 | TRBV19 | NA
TGTGCCAGCAGCTTGAGAGGGATCCTCGGTACAGATACGCAGTATTTT | CASSLRGILGTDTQYF | NA | TRBJ2-3 | TRBV5-6 | NA
TGTGCCAGCTCACCGGGGGGTGGCGAGCAGTACTTC | CASSPGGGEQYF | once | TRBJ2-7 | TRBV18 | NA
TGTGCCAGCAGCTTCTCCGGGTCTAGTTCACCCCTCCACTTT | CASSFSGSSSPLHF | NA | TRBJ1-6 | TRBV5-4 | NA
TGTGCCAGCAGTTACCCTCGGACAGGGGATGGGAATCAGCCCCAGCATTTT | CASSYPRTGDGNQPQHF | NA | TRBJ1-5 | TRBV6-2/TRBV6-3 | TRBD1
TGTGCCAGCAGCACGGGGTTCTATGGCTACACCTTC | CASSTGFYGYTF | few | TRBJ1-2 | TRBV7-2 | NA
TGTGCCAGCAGCTTAACGGACATCTATCAGCCCCAGCATTTT | CASSLTDIYQPQHF | NA | TRBJ1-5 | TRBV7-2 | NA
TGCGCCAGCAGCGGGGAGGACAACTCCTACGAGCAGTACTTC | CASSGEDNSYEQYF | NA | TRBJ2-7 | TRBV5-1 | NA
TGTGCCAGCAGCGCCCGTGGGGCAGGAAACACCATATATTTT | CASSARGAGNTIYF | once | TRBJ1-3 | TRBV7-9 | NA
TGCGCCAGCAGCGCCCCTGGGACAGTAGAAAACACTGAAGCTTTCTTT | CASSAPGTVENTEAFF | NA | TRBJ1-1 | TRBV5-1 | TRBD1
TGCGCCAGCACCAAATCGGGAGGATTGAACACTGAAGCTTTCTTT | CASTKSGGLNTEAFF | NA | TRBJ1-1 | TRBV5-1 | NA
TGCGCCAGCAGTCAGACTAGCGGGAGGGGTGGTCTCTATGAGCAGTTCTTC | CASSQTSGRGGLYEQFF | few | TRBJ2-1 | TRBV10-2 | TRBD2
TGTGCCAGCATGGAGGGTGGGGCCAACGTCCTGACTTTC | CASMEGGANVLTF | NA | TRBJ2-6 | TRBV2 | NA
TGTGCCAGCAGTTATGGACAGAACAATCAGCCCCAGCATTTT | CASSYGQNNQPQHF | NA | TRBJ1-5 | TRBV28 | NA
TGTGCCAGCAGCCAGTACAGGGCCGAGACCCAGTACTTC | CASSQYRAETQYF | NA | TRBJ2-5 | TRBV7-6 | NA
TGCGCCAGCAGCTTGGCCGGGACAGGGTATGAAAAACTGTTTTTT | CASSLAGTGYEKLFF | NA | TRBJ1-4 | TRBV5-1 | TRBD1
TGTGCCACCAGTGATCCCAAAGCGGGGGGGCCGAGGGAGCTGTTTTTT | CATSDPKAGGPRELFF | NA | TRBJ2-2 | TRBV24-1 | TRBD2
TGTGCCAGCAGTCGCAAGAGACAGTCAGATACGCAGTATTTT | CASSRKRQSDTQYF | NA | TRBJ2-3 | TRBV7-2 | NA
TGTGCCAGCAGGGGGACATCGGACTATGGCTACACCTTC | CASRGTSDYGYTF | NA | TRBJ1-2 | TRBV9 | NA
TGCGCCAGCAGCTTGGGGACAGGGACGGGGAACACTGAAGCTTTCTTT | CASSLGTGTGNTEAFF | NA | TRBJ1-1 | TRBV5-1 | TRBD1
TGCAGCGTTGAAGGGCGAAGAGGCAGCGAAACCTACAATGAGCAGTTCTTC | CSVEGRRGSETYNEQFF | NA | TRBJ2-1 | TRBV29-1 | NA
TGCGCCAGCAGCTTGGACTTTACGACCGGGGAGCTGTTTTTT | CASSLDFTTGELFF | NA | TRBJ2-2 | TRBV5-1 | NA
TGTGCCAGCAGCATCACTGGGGCCAACGTCCTGACTTTC | CASSITGANVLTF | NA | TRBJ2-6 | TRBV9 | NA